The 8 T cell receptor beta chains given below trace back to one sample, sequenced in a study of cytotoxic CD8 clonotypes in ibrutinib-treated CLL. The method was immunoSEQ multiplex PCR; TCRdb's version includes in-frame clones alone and lacks a portion of them. The repertoire holds around 330,000 clones, with about 61% as singletons. The sequencing used PBMCs, collected after 36 months of ibrutinib treatment. All receptors come from a human donor with chronic lymphocytic leukemia.

The chain uses TRBV19 and TRBJ2-2, with TRBD2 matching 9 bases. In germline, CDR1 is LNHDA, CDR2 SQIVND (reference sequence). The CDR3 is 16 residues long. With V trimmed by 4 bases and J by 3 bases, 6 bases remained unmatched. CDR3: CASSTPGTSYTGELFF. CDR3 sequence (DNA): TGTGCCAGTAGTACCCCCGGGACTAGCTACACCGGGGAGCTGTTTTTT. Together with reference TRBV19 and TRBJ2-2, the CDR3 gives the full variable domain: DGGITQSPKYLFRKEGQNVTLSCEQNLNHDAMYWYRQDPGQGLRLIYYSQIVNDFQKGDIAEGYSVSREKKESFPLTVTSAQKNPTAFYLCASSTPGTSYTGELFFGEGSRLTVL.

This rearrangement joins TRBV9 to TRBJ1-1; D remains ambiguous. Germline-derived CDR1 and CDR2 are SGDLS and YYNGEE. This CDR3 spans 14 amino acids. V was trimmed by 3 bases and J by 1 base, leaving 10 bases between them. CDR3 residues: CASSAEGTNTEAFF. CDR3 sequence (DNA): TGTGCCAGCAGCGCGGAGGGCACGAACACTGAAGCTTTCTTT.

The chain joins TRBV5-1 to TRBJ2-1; unclear D gene. The CDR3 sequence is 14 residues long. Germline CDR1 is SGHRS and CDR2 is YFSETQ. Trimming stripped 2 bases from V and 6 bases from J, with 12 bases between. The CDR3 region is CASSFAWVSNEQFF. Here the CDR3 DNA reads TGCGCCAGCAGCTTCGCCTGGGTAAGCAATGAGCAGTTCTTC. The whole variable domain, remainder taken from reference TRBV5-1 and TRBJ2-1, is KAGVTQTPRYLIKTRGQQVTLSCSPISGHRSVSWYQQTPGQGLQFLFEYFSETQRNKGNFPGRFSGRQFSNSRSEMNVSTLELGDSALYLCASSFAWVSNEQFFGPGTRLTVL.

The sample holds a few counts of this clone. J is TRBJ1-6 and V is TRBV27, with D hard to call. This CDR3 has 12 amino acids. V was cut by 3 bases and J by 6 bases, with 3 bases left in between. The V gene's germline CDR1 is MNHEY and CDR2 SMNVEV (reference sequence). The CDR3 protein is CASSFFNSPLHF. The CDR3 DNA sequence: TGTGCCAGCAGTTTTTTTAATTCACCCCTCCACTTT.

This chain uses TRBV11-2 with TRBJ2-5; 7 positions agree with TRBD1. Trimming took 5 bases from V and 5 from J; bases not matched to a gene: 8. The CDR3 consists of 14 residues. CDR1 is SGHAT and CDR2 is FQNNGV in the germline V gene. The CDR3, as DNA: TGTGCCAGCAGCCCTAGGGGGCGAGGGGAGACCCAGTACTTC. It encodes CASSPRGRGETQYF.

The chain uses TRBV4-1 and TRBJ1-2, with no clear D. Germline values: CDR1 MGHRA, CDR2 YSYEKL. Trimming pared 1 base from V and 8 bases from J, leaving 20 bases between. The CDR3 has 16 residues. CDR3 bases: TGCGCCAGCAGCCAAGGTCCTACGCGTAGGCTTGAAGGCTACACCTTC. Protein sequence: CASSQGPTRRLEGYTF.

Concerning this clone: The same CDR3 is also encoded by other DNA sequences in this sample. The chain carries TRBV7-2 and TRBJ2-3; D uncertain. CDR1 is SGHTA and CDR2 is FQGNSA in the germline V gene. The CDR3 consists of 12 residues. V lost 3 bases and J lost 6, with 7 bases in between. CDR3 region: CASSLTRDTQYF. Written as DNA, the CDR3 is TGTGCCAGCAGCTTGACCAGGGATACGCAGTATTTT.

V and J are TRBV5-1 and TRBJ2-5, with 10 bases identical to TRBD1. J gave up 5 bases and V 0 bases, and 13 bases lay outside the gene matches. CDR3 length: 18 amino acids. Looked up from germline, CDR1 is SGHRS and CDR2 is YFSETQ. The CDR3 nucleotides are TGCGCCAGCAGCTTGGCCAGGTTAGGTGACAGGGGGCGTGAGACCCAGTACTTC. Its translation: CASSLARLGDRGRETQYF.